The TCR beta chain under discussion was sequenced for a study of cytomegalovirus exposure and HLA in healthy donors. Primers for the PCR totalled 60 Vbeta and 13 Jbeta. Using immunoSEQ multiplex PCR, the repertoire was profiled, and TCRdb retains in-frame clones only, with some absent. The sample includes some 64,000 clones, roughly nine tenths of them seen just once. From germline, CDR1 is SGHAT and CDR2 FQNNGV. The length of the CDR3 is 17 residues. Trimming removed 1 base from V and 2 bases from J; junction bases left unmatched: 7. The chain combines TRBV11-2 with TRBJ2-7, with 11 bases matching TRBD2. Input material: PBMCs. The receptor's source is a man aged 30 to 45 in good health and CMV-seropositive. The CDR3 loop reads CASSLGILAGDTYEQYF. As DNA, the CDR3 is TGTGCCAGCAGCTTAGGGATACTAGCGGGAGATACCTACGAGCAGTACTTC.